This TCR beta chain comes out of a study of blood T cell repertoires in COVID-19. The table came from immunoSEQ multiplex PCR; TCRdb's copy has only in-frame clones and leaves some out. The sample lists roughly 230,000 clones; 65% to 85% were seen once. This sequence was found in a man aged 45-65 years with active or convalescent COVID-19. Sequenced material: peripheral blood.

CDR3 coding DNA: TGTGCCAGCTCACCCTGGACGGAGAGGGGGGGCCATGGCTACACCTTC. Its translation: CASSPWTERGGHGYTF. V usage is TRBV18 and J usage is TRBJ1-2; D perhaps matches TRBD1 (6 bases). CDR3 length: 16 residues. V lost 3 bases, J lost 6 bases, and 20 bases lay in between. Looked up from germline, CDR1 is KGHSH and CDR2 is LQKENI.